The rows below give T cell receptor beta chains drawn from one sample of a study of cytotoxic CD8 clonotypes in ibrutinib-treated CLL. Sequencing used immunoSEQ multiplex PCR; TCRdb keeps in-frame clones, though not all of them. The table records some 40,000 clones, roughly two thirds of them present only once. The input for sequencing was PBMCs, taken at disease progression, from a patient treated with ibrutinib. These receptors originate from a human donor with chronic lymphocytic leukemia. Both conserved end residues are part of each CDR3. Fields, in order: clone size, V gene, J gene, D gene, CDR3 DNA, CDR3 protein. The D gene is left open where the match is weak. Clone size, where shown, is once, few, many, or a class for clones that have expanded.

>.|TRBV4-2|TRBJ2-6|.
TGTGCCAGCAGCCGGGGGGACAGCTCTGGGGCCAACGTCCTGACTTTC
CASSRGDSSGANVLTF
>few|TRBV10-3|TRBJ2-7|.
TGTGCCATCAAGGGGAATAGCGGAGGTGAGCAGTACTTC
CAIKGNSGGEQYF
>once|TRBV11-2|TRBJ2-5|TRBD1
TGTGCCAGCAGCGTTCCCGGGACAGGGGGGACCCAGTACTTC
CASSVPGTGGTQYF
>.|TRBV11-3|TRBJ2-7|.
TGTGCCAGCAGCTTAGGTGGGACAAGATCCTACGAGCAGTACTTC
CASSLGGTRSYEQYF
>.|TRBV11-3|TRBJ2-1|TRBD2
TGTGCCAGCAGCTTGGGAACGACTAGCGGGACCTATGAGCAGTTCTTC
CASSLGTTSGTYEQFF
>.|TRBV25-1|TRBJ2-5|TRBD2
TGTGCCAGCAGTCCGTCCGGAGGACTAGAGTACCAAGAGACCCAGTACTTC
CASSPSGGLEYQETQYF
>.|TRBV5-8|TRBJ2-3|.
TGTGCCAGCAGCTTGGGGCGGGGAGATAGCACAGATACGCAGTATTTT
CASSLGRGDSTDTQYF
>.|TRBV2|TRBJ1-1|.
TGTGCCAGCAGTGAAAGGGGGGGTGGCACTGAAGCTTTCTTT
CASSERGGGTEAFF
>.|TRBV4-2|TRBJ1-4|.
TGTGCCAGCAGCCCGGACAGCCAGGCAACTAATGAAAAACTGTTTTTT
CASSPDSQATNEKLFF
>.|TRBV7-3|TRBJ2-7|TRBD2
TGTGCCAGCAGCTTAAACGGGAGGAGCGACGAGCAGTACTTC
CASSLNGRSDEQYF
>.|TRBV10-3|TRBJ2-3|.
TGTGCCATCAGTGATGCCGTCGGCACAGATACGCAGTATTTT
CAISDAVGTDTQYF
>few|TRBV11-3|TRBJ2-3|TRBD1
TGTGCCAGCAGCGACCGGACAGGTCCAGATACGCAGTATTTT
CASSDRTGPDTQYF
>few|TRBV7-7|TRBJ2-1|.
TGTGCTAGCAGCTTAGGGGGGCCTTACAATGAGCAGTTCTTC
CASSLGGPYNEQFF
>.|TRBV14|TRBJ2-5|.
TGTGCCAGCAGCCAAAGAATCCTTAGCGGAAACCAAGAGACCCAGTACTTC
CASSQRILSGNQETQYF
>few|TRBV10-3|TRBJ2-1|.
TGTGCCATCAGTGCCCAAGGGCTAGAAGACAATGAGCAGTTCTTC
CAISAQGLEDNEQFF
>few|TRBV27|TRBJ2-3|.
TGTGCCAGCAGCAGCCCCAGCGGACCGAGCACAGATACGCAGTATTTT
CASSSPSGPSTDTQYF
>.|TRBV9|TRBJ2-2|.
TGTGCCAGCAGCGAGCGGACAAGCGCCGGGGAGCTGTTTTTT
CASSERTSAGELFF
>.|TRBV10-3|TRBJ2-5|.
TGTGCCGTTGGTGGAGGGAGTGTAGGAGAGACCCAGTACTTC
CAVGGGSVGETQYF
>.|TRBV7-8|TRBJ1-1|.
TGTGCCAGCAGCTTAGTCAGCACGAACACTGAAGCTTTCTTT
CASSLVSTNTEAFF
>.|TRBV11-2|TRBJ2-7|.
TGTGCCAGCAGTAGCTTAGGGGGTCGGGAGCACCGGTGGAAATACTTC
CASSSLGGREHRWKYF
>.|TRBV6-5|TRBJ2-5|.
TGTGCCAGCAGAAGGCGGGAGACCCAGTACTTC
CASRRRETQYF
>.|TRBV29-1|TRBJ2-2|.
TGCAGCGTTGAAGATCAGGGGTACACCGGGGAGCTGTTTTTT
CSVEDQGYTGELFF
>few|TRBV28|TRBJ1-2|.
TGTGCCAGCGTAACCGTTGATTATGGCTACACCTTC
CASVTVDYGYTF
>few|TRBV15|TRBJ2-3|TRBD1
TGTGCCACCAGCAGAGATGACGGGACAGGGTTTCGAACGCAGTATTTT
CATSRDDGTGFRTQYF
>.|TRBV7-3|TRBJ2-2|.
TGTGCCAGCGGGAGCGGAGGCACCGGGGAGCTGTTTTTT
CASGSGGTGELFF
>.|TRBV19|TRBJ1-2|.
TGTGCCAGTAGTATAGAGGACAGAAACTATGGCTACACCTTC
CASSIEDRNYGYTF
>.|TRBV4-2|TRBJ2-2|TRBD2
TGTGCCAGCAGCCAAGAGGAGGGACTAGCGGCTAACACCGGGGAGCTGTTTTTT
CASSQEEGLAANTGELFF
>many|TRBV19|TRBJ1-2|TRBD1
TGTGCCAGTAGTGCGACAGGGCTTGGCTATGGCTACACCTTC
CASSATGLGYGYTF
>.|TRBV27|TRBJ2-1|.
TGTGCCAGCAGTTTATCGATCCGGGAGCAGTTCTTC
CASSLSIREQFF
>.|TRBV5-8|TRBJ1-1|.
TGTGCCAGCAGGGGGGGATCCACTGAAGCTTTCTTT
CASRGGSTEAFF
>.|TRBV25-1|TRBJ2-5|.
TGTGCCAGCAGTGCCTCTTCGGGCAGGAAAGAGACCCAGTACTTC
CASSASSGRKETQYF
>.|TRBV19|TRBJ2-7|.
TGTGCCAGTAGTATCGGATACGAGCAGTACTTC
CASSIGYEQYF
>.|TRBV9|TRBJ2-5|.
TGTGCCAGCAGCGTGCGGCCTCAAGGACGCCAAGAGACCCAGTACTTC
CASSVRPQGRQETQYF
>few|TRBV5-4|TRBJ2-1|.
TGTGCCAGCAGCGCACAGGGATCAGATGAGCAGTTCTTC
CASSAQGSDEQFF
>.|TRBV7-2|TRBJ2-1|TRBD2
TGTGCCAGCGTACGACGGGAGGCCCTCTACAATGAGCAGTTCTTC
CASVRREALYNEQFF
>.|TRBV30|TRBJ2-7|TRBD2
TGTGCCTGGAACAGGGGACTAGCGGAGTTCTCCTACGAGCAGTACTTC
CAWNRGLAEFSYEQYF
>.|TRBV7-6|TRBJ2-5|.
TGTGCCAGCAGCTCCTACGAGGAGACCCAGTACTTC
CASSSYEETQYF
>.|TRBV7-2|TRBJ2-7|TRBD1
TGTGCCAGCAGCTTAGTTTCCGGAACAGGGGGCTACGAGCAGTACTTC
CASSLVSGTGGYEQYF
>.|TRBV6-1|TRBJ1-5|.
TGTGCCAGCAGTGAATTTCATAGCAATCAGCCCCAGCATTTT
CASSEFHSNQPQHF
>.|TRBV7-2|TRBJ2-7|.
TGTGCCAGCAGCTTGGCCCCCGGAGTTAGGGAGCAGTACTTC
CASSLAPGVREQYF
>few|TRBV28|TRBJ2-1|.
TGTGCCAGCAGACCCCAGGGTTTGTCCTACAATGAGCAGTTCTTC
CASRPQGLSYNEQFF
>.|TRBV5-4|TRBJ2-1|.
TGTGCCAGCAGCTACAACGGGGTCGCCCCGGGTGAGCAGTTCTTC
CASSYNGVAPGEQFF
>few|TRBV4-2|TRBJ2-2|.
TGTGCCAGCAGCCAAGAGGTCAGTGACACCGGGGAGCTGTTTTTT
CASSQEVSDTGELFF
>.|TRBV28|TRBJ1-5|TRBD1
TGTGCCGGGGGACAGGGAGTTAATCAGCCCCAGCATTTT
CAGGQGVNQPQHF
>once|TRBV27|TRBJ2-1|TRBD2
TGTGCCAGCAGTTGGGCGGGAGTGGGTAATGAGCAGTTCTTC
CASSWAGVGNEQFF
>.|TRBV5-1|TRBJ2-1|.
TGCGCCAGCAGCTTTGGGGACGGAGGCTACAATGAGCAGTTCTTC
CASSFGDGGYNEQFF